The present entry profiles one T cell receptor beta chain with its context. Profiled with immunoSEQ multiplex PCR; TCRdb holds only in-frame clones, not every one. The sample yields some 250,000 clones, around 89% seen once. All recovered Cohort 3 donors got two negative PCRs, got clearance, or saw symptom resolution. This record comes from a study of blood T cell repertoires in COVID-19. Overall study context: Donors in the United States, Italy and Spain gave samples during acute or convalescent COVID-19.

The length of the CDR3 is 17 residues. V was clipped by 5 bases and J by 1 base, with 23 bases between them. Germline V gives CDR1 GTSNPN, CDR2 SVGIG (reference sequence). The J gene is TRBJ1-2, the V gene TRBV30; D perhaps matches TRBD1 (5 bases). The clonotype was recovered from a man aged 40-49 years who had recovered from COVID-19. Input material: PBMCs or T cells enriched from blood (not recorded which). Here the CDR3 reads CAWDSSGSFLSNYGYTF. The CDR3, as DNA: TGTGCCTGGGACAGTTCAGGCTCGTTTCTTAGTAACTATGGCTACACCTTC.